Each of the 12 T cell receptor beta chains below was sequenced from the same sample in a study of brain T cells in children with intractable seizures. Here immunoSEQ multiplex PCR was the method, and the copy in TCRdb shows in-frame clones only, minus some. The data hold approximately 77,000 clones, with approximately 94% observed a single time. The input for sequencing was peripheral blood, taken at surgery. All receptors come from a boy under two years old with tuberous sclerosis and intractable seizures.

The chain recombines TRBV13 with TRBJ2-2; the match to TRBD2 covers 8 bases. The trim removed 0 bases at V and 3 bases at J, leaving 9 bases unmatched. This CDR3 contains 18 residues. Germline-derived CDR1 and CDR2 are PRHDT and FYEKMQ (reference sequence). The CDR3 nucleotides are TGTGCCAGCAGCTTAGGCCCGGTTCGGGGGGGCCACACCGGGGAGCTGTTTTTT. Its translation: CASSLGPVRGGHTGELFF.

This clone was detected once. The rearrangement uses TRBV5-5 and TRBJ1-4; D uncertain. Germline CDR1 SGHKS, CDR2 YYEKEE (reference sequence). The length of the CDR3 is 16 residues. Deletions cut 0 bases from V and 2 bases from J, with 11 bases between. The CDR3 is CASSLAVVRTNEKLFF. CDR3 DNA: TGTGCCAGCAGCTTGGCCGTGGTACGGACTAATGAAAAACTGTTTTTT.

The chain joins TRBV29-1 to TRBJ1-2; TRBD1 agrees at 7 bases. V was clipped by 7 bases and J by 6 bases; unmatched bases: 11. There are 13 residues in the CDR3. Germline loops: CDR1 SQVTM, CDR2 ANQGSEA. The CDR3 DNA reads as TGCAGCGCACGAAGAACAGGGGACCATGGCTACACCTTC. This gives the protein CSARRTGDHGYTF.

The chain uses TRBV19 and TRBJ1-1; the D gene is possibly TRBD1 (5 bases). V was shortened by 6 bases and J by 3 bases, with 11 bases between the two germline ends. CDR1 is LNHDA and CDR2 is SQIVND in the germline V gene (reference sequence). This CDR3 is 13 amino acids long. CDR3 coding DNA: TGTGCCAGTAGAAATCTGGGGGACACTGAAGCTTTCTTT. This sequence encodes CASRNLGDTEAFF. Drawing the rest from reference TRBV19 and TRBJ1-1, the complete variable domain is DGGITQSPKYLFRKEGQNVTLSCEQNLNHDAMYWYRQDPGQGLRLIYYSQIVNDFQKGDIAEGYSVSREKKESFPLTVTSAQKNPTAFYLCASRNLGDTEAFFGQGTRLTVV.

J is TRBJ2-5 and V is TRBV19; 7 bases line up with TRBD1. The ends lost 2 bases at V and 2 bases at J; junction bases unmatched: 2. The CDR3 has 14 amino acids. Germline loops: CDR1 LNHDA, CDR2 SQIVND (reference sequence). The CDR3 region has the DNA TGTGCCAGTAGTATATGGGACAGTCAAGAGACCCAGTACTTC. Residues: CASSIWDSQETQYF. The whole variable domain, filled in from reference TRBV19 and TRBJ2-5, reads DGGITQSPKYLFRKEGQNVTLSCEQNLNHDAMYWYRQDPGQGLRLIYYSQIVNDFQKGDIAEGYSVSREKKESFPLTVTSAQKNPTAFYLCASSIWDSQETQYFGPGTRLLVL.

The V gene is TRBV29-1, the J gene TRBJ2-3, with TRBD1 as a possible D gene (6 bases). Trimming removed 4 bases from V and 4 bases from J, with 18 bases in between. Germline CDR1 is SQVTM and CDR2 is ANQGSEA. This CDR3 has 15 amino acids. CDR3 sequence (DNA): TGCAGCGTTGGGCAAACAGGGATGGTGTCAGATACGCAGTATTTT. Protein product: CSVGQTGMVSDTQYF.

V gene TRBV19 combines with J gene TRBJ1-4; the match to TRBD1 covers 8 bases. The CDR3 has 15 residues. Germline V gene data show CDR1 as LNHDA and CDR2 as SQIVND (reference sequence). Trimming removed 3 bases from V and 7 bases from J; junction bases left unmatched: 7. The CDR3 nucleotides read TGTGCCAGTAGTATCCATCCACAGGGGGGTGAAAAACTGTTTTTT. Translating it yields CASSIHPQGGEKLFF.

The V call is TRBV5-1, the J call TRBJ1-2; D call uncertain. Germline V gene sequence: CDR1 SGHRS, CDR2 YFSETQ. The V end was cut by 0 bases, the J end by 6 bases, with 15 bases between. This CDR3 region has 15 residues. The CDR3 bases are TGCGCCAGCAGCTTGGATAATGGTGGTTTGGATGGCTACACCTTC. It yields the protein CASSLDNGGLDGYTF.

The chain carries TRBV5-5 and TRBJ2-7, with no clear D. CDR3 length: 11 amino acids. Germline V lookup: CDR1 SGHKS, CDR2 YYEKEE (reference sequence). The ends were cut back, 4 bases at V and 4 bases at J, with 6 bases in the middle. The CDR3 loop is CASSLEYEQYF. CDR3 sequence (DNA): TGTGCCAGCAGCCTCGAGTACGAGCAGTACTTC.

The gene calls are TRBV3-1 (or the pseudogene TRBV3-2) and TRBJ1-1; D not resolved. The CDR3 runs to 12 residues. Deletions cut 6 bases from V and 4 bases from J, with 9 bases between. The V gene's germline CDR1 is LGHDT and CDR2 YNNKEL (reference sequence). The CDR3 reads CASSHLGTEAFF. Here the CDR3 DNA reads TGTGCCAGCAGTCACCTAGGCACTGAAGCTTTCTTT.

The chain employs TRBV20-1 and TRBJ2-1; D is unclear. CDR1 and CDR2 (germline): DFQATT, SNEGSKA (reference sequence). Trimming took 3 bases from V and 8 from J, leaving 11 bases between them. The CDR3 runs 12 residues. This CDR3 is CSASYSQDEQFF. The DNA for the CDR3 is TGCAGTGCTAGTTACTCGCAGGATGAGCAGTTCTTC.

The chain recombines TRBV10-3 with TRBJ1-1; D is possibly TRBD1 (6 bases). The germline V and J ends were trimmed by 5 bases and 2 bases, with 12 bases remaining between them. This CDR3 spans 14 amino acids. Germline CDR1 and CDR2: ENHRY and SYGVKD. The CDR3 DNA sequence: TGTGCCATCAGTCCTAGGGACACAAACACTGAAGCTTTCTTT. It encodes CAISPRDTNTEAFF.